The T cell receptor beta chain described here comes from a study of OX40 agonist ivuxolimab in advanced cancers. Regarding the complete study: Ivuxolimab, which targeted the costimulatory receptor OX40 (CD134), was an agonistic, fully human IgG2 monoclonal antibody. A male proportion of roughly 85% and a mean age of approximately 58 years, ranging from about 20 to 79, were recorded for the dose-escalation cohort. Prior anti-PD-1, anti-PD-L1 or anti-CTLA-4 therapy was permitted, and checkpoint inhibitors had been received by around 39% of dose-escalation patients. Peripheral TCRbeta sequencing aimed to test whether ivuxolimab altered TCR sequence diversity and caused clonal T-cell expansion. Partial responses were achieved by three dose-escalation patients, of whom one had hepatocellular carcinoma and two had cutaneous melanoma. The monotherapy dose-escalation portion (N ≈ 55 patients) of the phase I ivuxolimab trial is reported in the paper. Among the 50 to 55 dose-escalation patients, about 19 had hepatocellular carcinoma, some 15 melanoma, 9 renal cell carcinoma and 9 head and neck cancer. Intravenous ivuxolimab was administered to patients every 2 weeks at six dose levels: 0.01, 0.1, 0.3, 1.5, 3 and 10 mg/kg. Summary of the overall study and its limitations: After ivuxolimab, CD8+ T cells had more expanded clones than CD4+ T cells on average. The antigen specificity of the peripheral T cells that underwent clonal expansion was not determined. Low levels of normalized T-cell clonal expansion were also seen in some patients who did not respond. Partial responders in the 0.1-3.0 mg/kg groups had among the lowest normalized peripheral clonal expansion, especially among CD8+ T cells. Clonal expansion of both CD4+ and CD8+ blood T cells was observed from baseline to week 6 at doses 0.1 to 3.0 mg/kg.

V is trimmed back by 0 bases and J by 6 bases, and the junction contains 11 bases that no gene match accounts for. In the germline V gene, CDR1 corresponds to SGHNT and CDR2 to YENEEA. The cysteine opens and the phenylalanine closes a CDR3 of 18 amino acids. Here the CDR3 DNA is all that survives: 54 bases in frame from base 1. For sequencing of the TCRbeta CDR3 region, genomic DNA was extracted from the sorted cells. TCRbeta CDR3 regions were sequenced using the immunoSEQ Assay. TCRdb took this table from immuneACCESS and kept in-frame rearrangements with V and J called. Such tables lack part of the clones; where checked against another copy, unresolved V genes explain under half of the gap, and the rest is unexplained. The sample table records some 70,000 clones; about 90% of these occur just once. Jointly, the top ten make up less than 3% of the sample. Worth noting for this clone: Which antigen it targets is not known. No base quality information exists; no much larger clone differs at one position.

The trial excluded patients who had a history of autoimmune disease or were on systemic immunosuppression. In every dose cohort, peripheral blood was drawn for TCR sequencing at baseline, cycle 4 day 1, and cycle 7 day 1. The samples were drawn from a first-in-human, open-label, multicenter phase I dose-escalation trial of ivuxolimab. Adults with locally advanced or metastatic head and neck squamous cell, hepatocellular, melanoma or renal cell carcinoma were enrolled in the trial. CD4+ and CD8+ T cells were sorted separately from peripheral blood before TCR sequencing. The source was CD4+ or CD8+ T cells sorted from blood, collected in a trial of the OX40 agonist ivuxolimab. The sequence links TRBV11-3 to TRBJ2-4, with 10 central nucleotides matching TRBD2. The sequence was collected from an adult with an advanced solid tumor such as melanoma, head and neck, liver or kidney cancer. For the CDR3, the sequence is CASSLDILAGEGGNIQYF. The DNA reads as follows: TGTGCCAGCAGCTTAGATATTCTAGCGGGAGAAGGTGGAAACATTCAGTACTTC.